These T cell receptor beta chains were read from a single sample in a study of radiotherapy plus CTLA-4 blockade in lung cancer. The protocol was immunoSEQ multiplex PCR, while the TCRdb copy is restricted to in-frame clones and leaves out a portion. The table includes 65,000 to 95,000 clones, around 90% detected once. The material was peripheral blood, obtained from a patient treated with radiotherapy plus ipilimumab. The receptors were sampled from a human donor with non-small cell lung cancer who had stable disease on radiotherapy plus ipilimumab. CDR3s leave out the opening cysteine and the closing phenylalanine or tryptophan.

>TRBJ2-6|TRBV5-1
ASRDGGLISGANVLT
>TRBJ2-7|TRBV5-1
ASSSGTSGSYEQY
>TRBJ1-6|TRBV19
ASRWGPNSPLH
>TRBJ2-7|TRBV19
ASSPQGRPSYEQY
>TRBJ2-1|TRBV9
ASSWTGAVHNEQF
>TRBJ2-7|TRBV6-5
ASSITGLDSYEQY
>TRBJ2-1|TRBV18
ASSPPDSLAYNEQF
>TRBJ2-3|TRBV18
ASSPPGAGGTDTQY
>TRBJ1-2|TRBV5-4
ASSLDRAGGYT
>TRBJ2-7|TRBV11-2
ASSLDQGQLYEQY
>TRBJ2-7|TRBV9
ASSGGEQY
>TRBJ2-2|TRBV30
AWSVGLAGVRNTGELF
>TRBJ1-2|TRBV9
ASSARLGDGYT
>TRBJ2-7|TRBV6-1
ASRRERSYEQY
>TRBJ2-6|TRBV10-3
AIGTSGSGANVLT
>TRBJ1-1|TRBV30
ACPGPQNTEAF
>TRBJ2-7|TRBV19
ASSSRAPGTGSKGEQY